These T cell receptor beta chains were read from a single sample in a study of control samples from healthy donors and cancer patients. The protocol was immunoSEQ multiplex PCR, while the TCRdb copy is restricted to in-frame clones and leaves out a portion. This table holds around 80,000 clones, 87% found once. Sequencing input: blood. All receptors derive from a man aged 45 to 65 in good health. CDR3s include the opening cysteine and the closing phenylalanine or tryptophan. A D gene is named only where the DNA matches it firmly. The size entry is marked missing in some rows and otherwise reads once, few, many or a size class.

size	V	J	D	CDR3	DNA
NA	TRBV18	TRBJ1-1	NA	CASSTTRQAPNTEAFF	TGTGCCAGCTCAACTACAAGACAGGCACCGAACACTGAAGCTTTCTTT
NA	TRBV21-1	TRBJ1-1	NA	CASSKEGQMNTEAFF	TGTGCCAGCAGCAAAGAGGGACAAATGAACACTGAAGCTTTCTTT
NA	TRBV6-5	TRBJ1-5	TRBD1	CASSLGQVNQPQHF	TGTGCCAGCAGTTTGGGACAGGTCAATCAGCCCCAGCATTTT
NA	TRBV12-2	TRBJ2-3	NA	CASRLVATSGRKVTQYF	TGTGCAAGTCGCTTAGTCGCGACTAGCGGGAGAAAGGTTACGCAGTATTTT
NA	TRBV24-1	TRBJ1-2	NA	CATSDTDFDYGYTF	TGTGCCACCAGCGACACAGACTTCGACTATGGCTACACCTTC
NA	TRBV4-3	TRBJ1-4	NA	CASSHGGYNEKLFF	TGCGCCAGCAGCCACGGAGGATATAATGAAAAACTGTTTTTT
NA	TRBV6-5	TRBJ2-2	NA	CASSPGTGELFF	TGTGCCAGCAGCCCGGGGACCGGGGAGCTGTTTTTT
NA	TRBV3-1/TRBV3-2	TRBJ2-1	TRBD2	CASSQYRLAGGNEQFF	TGTGCCAGCAGCCAATATCGGCTAGCGGGGGGCAATGAGCAGTTCTTC
NA	TRBV27	TRBJ2-7	NA	CASTPGSLREQYF	TGTGCCAGCACTCCGGGATCCCTACGAGAACAGTACTTC
NA	TRBV7-3	TRBJ1-6	NA	CASSSGTSNSPLHF	TGTGCCAGCAGTTCGGGGACAAGTAATTCACCCCTCCACTTT
NA	TRBV29-1	TRBJ1-2	TRBD1	CSVESGQGRGYTF	TGCAGCGTTGAAAGCGGACAGGGACGAGGCTACACCTTC
NA	TRBV6-2/TRBV6-3	TRBJ1-2	NA	CASSYGFGYTF	TGTGCCAGCAGTTATGGGTTTGGCTACACCTTC
once	TRBV29-1	TRBJ2-5	TRBD1	CSGDRGRETQYF	TGCAGCGGGGACAGGGGACGGGAGACCCAGTACTTC
NA	TRBV7-8	TRBJ1-4	NA	CASSANRITNEKLFF	TGTGCCAGCAGCGCTAACAGGATTACTAATGAAAAACTGTTTTTT
NA	TRBV5-1	TRBJ1-6	NA	CASSLEGNYNSPLHF	TGCGCCAGCAGCTTAGAGGGAAACTATAATTCACCCCTCCACTTT
NA	TRBV10-3	TRBJ1-1	TRBD1	CAIIDPNRGNTEAFF	TGTGCCATCATTGATCCCAACAGGGGGAACACTGAAGCTTTCTTT
NA	TRBV30	TRBJ2-3	TRBD2	CAWYPGLVTDTQYF	TGTGCCTGGTACCCGGGACTAGTCACAGATACGCAGTATTTT
NA	TRBV30	TRBJ1-5	NA	CAWSGGKNQPQHF	TGTGCCTGGAGTGGGGGGAAAAATCAGCCCCAGCATTTT